This T cell receptor (beta chain) was retrieved from a study of T cells after yellow fever vaccination. Study at large: The fractions with low cell numbers were processed using SMART-Seq v4 Ultra Low Input. Study outcomes and limitations: Among primary-vaccination clones, most reappeared after the booster, at approximately 96% for CD4 and about 90% for CD8. Only a minor proportion of clonotypes was detected across both CD4 and CD8 compartments. In FACS-sorted repertoires, abundant clonotypes from the bulk population could appear as contaminants.

MiXCR was run by TCRdb on the 5' RACE reads, yielding one entry per CDR3 protein. This sample carries around 250,000 distinct CDR3 sequences, less than 8.5% of them seen once, and the ten largest clones take approximately 0.85%. This CDR3 has 14 residues. Trimming pared 0 bases from V and 6 bases from J, leaving 12 bases between. This clonotype appeared many times. Its antigen is undetermined. The source material was CD4+ T cells sorted from PBMCs, sampled 15 days after the yellow fever booster vaccination. The origin of this receptor is a man under 40 who received the YFV17D yellow fever vaccine. The chain employs TRBV12-3 or TRBV12-4 and TRBJ2-7; no reliable D call. CDR3 in amino acids: CASSLALGSAEQYF. CDR3 DNA sequence: TGTGCCAGCAGTTTAGCACTCGGTTCAGCCGAGCAGTACTTC.